This T cell receptor (beta chain) was identified during a study of Tregs in tolerant kidney transplant recipients. General study points: Expanding Tregs on activated donor B cells appeared to best identify donor-specific TCRbeta clones. In tolerant patients, donor-specific Tregs outgrew total Tregs, suggesting antigen-driven expansion.

Concerning this clone itself: Its target is not known.

TCRdb's copy holds only in-frame clones and misses some; the assay was immunoSEQ multiplex PCR. There are more than 90,000 clones in the sample; 93% occur only once, and approximately 1.5% lies in the top ten. Recipients received nonmyeloablative bone marrow transplants from related graft donors, with transient mixed chimerism. Thawed PBMCs were FACS-sorted into unstimulated CD4+CD25+CD127- regulatory T cells, CD4+CD25- non-regulatory cells, CD4 and CD8 cells. This TCR came from a human patient who received a combined kidney and bone marrow transplant. These T cells may partly come from the graft donor. Here the sequenced sample was CD4+ T cells from blood (PBMCs), taken 12 months after the transplant.

The CDR3 sequence is CACRDRFHYEQYF. DNA for the CDR3: TGTGCCTGCCGGGACAGGTTCCACTACGAGCAGTACTTC. The rearrangement joins TRBV30 to TRBJ2-7, with 8 bases aligning to TRBD1. Per germline, CDR1 GTSNPN and CDR2 SVGIG (reference sequence). The length of the CDR3 is 13 residues. Unmatched junction bases numbered 7, after V lost 6 bases and J lost 3 bases.